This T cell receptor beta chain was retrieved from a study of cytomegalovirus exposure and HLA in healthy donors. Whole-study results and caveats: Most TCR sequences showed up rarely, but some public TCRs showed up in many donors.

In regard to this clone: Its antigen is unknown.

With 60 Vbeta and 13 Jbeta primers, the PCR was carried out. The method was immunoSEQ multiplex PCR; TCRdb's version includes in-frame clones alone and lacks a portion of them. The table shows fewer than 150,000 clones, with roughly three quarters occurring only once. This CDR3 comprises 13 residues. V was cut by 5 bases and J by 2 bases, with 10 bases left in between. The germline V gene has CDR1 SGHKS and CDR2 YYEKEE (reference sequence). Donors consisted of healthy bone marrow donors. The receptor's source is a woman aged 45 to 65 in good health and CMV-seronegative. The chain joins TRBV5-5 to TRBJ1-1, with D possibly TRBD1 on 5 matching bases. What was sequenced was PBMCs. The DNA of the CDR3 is TGTGCCAGCAGTTGGGGGGGTAACACTGAAGCTTTCTTT. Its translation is CASSWGGNTEAFF.